Listed below are T cell receptor beta chains from one sample, sequenced in a study of molecular identifiers for immune sequencing clone quantification. Each CDR3 protein is one row after TCRdb ran MiXCR on the PCR reads. The table has some 93,000 distinct CDR3 sequences, under 25% seen once. The sequenced sample consisted of naive CD8+ T cells from blood, with Jurkat cell RNA spiked in. These receptors were taken from a human donor in good health. Some libraries in this study had Jurkat cell RNA spiked in. Each CDR3 is given with its conserved first and last residue. A D gene is named only where the DNA matches it firmly. Not every row has a clone size; where given, it reads once, few, many or a size class.

CDR3 protein: CASRSPGGGWSTEAFF; CDR3 DNA: TGTGCCAGCAGGAGCCCGGGTGGGGGTTGGAGCACTGAAGCTTTCTTT; D gene: -; V gene: TRBV7-2; clone size: many; CDR3 length: 16; J gene: TRBJ1-1
CDR3 protein: CASSVGGEQFF; CDR3 DNA: TGTGCCAGCAGCGTAGGAGGAGAGCAGTTCTTC; D gene: -; V gene: TRBV9; clone size: many; CDR3 length: 11; J gene: TRBJ2-1
CDR3 protein: CASSLFSGRGYTGELFF; CDR3 DNA: TGTGCCAGCAGTTTATTTAGCGGGAGAGGGTACACCGGGGAGCTGTTTTTT; D gene: TRBD2; V gene: TRBV28; clone size: few; CDR3 length: 17; J gene: TRBJ2-2
CDR3 protein: CASSQWMRVGNTGELFF; CDR3 DNA: TGTGCCAGCAGCCAATGGATGCGGGTCGGGAACACCGGGGAGCTGTTTTTT; D gene: -; V gene: TRBV27; clone size: few; CDR3 length: 17; J gene: TRBJ2-2
CDR3 protein: CASSLGLAGGPGTGELFF; CDR3 DNA: TGTGCCAGCAGTTTAGGGCTAGCGGGAGGCCCGGGCACCGGGGAGCTGTTTTTT; D gene: TRBD2; V gene: TRBV12-3/TRBV12-4; clone size: many; CDR3 length: 18; J gene: TRBJ2-2
CDR3 protein: CASSHGPSGANVLTF; CDR3 DNA: TGCGCCAGCAGCCACGGACCCTCTGGGGCCAACGTCCTGACTTTC; D gene: -; V gene: TRBV4-1; clone size: few; CDR3 length: 15; J gene: TRBJ2-6
CDR3 protein: CASSAWPSYGQYF; CDR3 DNA: TGTGCCAGCAGCGCCTGGCCCTCCTACGGGCAGTACTTC; D gene: -; V gene: TRBV9; clone size: -; CDR3 length: 13; J gene: TRBJ2-7
CDR3 protein: CASSPGLAGSQETQYF; CDR3 DNA: TGTGCCAGCAGTCCAGGACTAGCGGGGTCTCAAGAGACCCAGTACTTC; D gene: TRBD2; V gene: TRBV6-5; clone size: many; CDR3 length: 16; J gene: TRBJ2-5
CDR3 protein: CASSQGTGRDEQFF; CDR3 DNA: TGCGCCAGCAGCCAAGGGACGGGGCGGGATGAGCAGTTCTTC; D gene: -; V gene: TRBV4-1; clone size: many; CDR3 length: 14; J gene: TRBJ2-1
CDR3 protein: CASSSTVPGQNQPQHF; CDR3 DNA: TGTGCCAGCAGCTCTACAGTCCCGGGACAGAATCAGCCCCAGCATTTT; D gene: TRBD1; V gene: TRBV6-5; clone size: many; CDR3 length: 16; J gene: TRBJ1-5
CDR3 protein: CASSPTLPSGSYEQYF; CDR3 DNA: TGTGCCAGCAGTCCCACCCTCCCTAGCGGCTCCTACGAGCAGTACTTC; D gene: TRBD2; V gene: TRBV28; clone size: many; CDR3 length: 16; J gene: TRBJ2-7
CDR3 protein: CASSEGPQGMVNTEAFF; CDR3 DNA: TGTGCCAGCAGTGAGGGGCCACAGGGGATGGTTAACACTGAAGCTTTCTTT; D gene: TRBD1; V gene: TRBV2; clone size: many; CDR3 length: 17; J gene: TRBJ1-1
CDR3 protein: CASSQGVAGGGQYF; CDR3 DNA: TGCGCCAGCAGCCAAGGAGTCGCAGGGGGTGGACAGTACTTC; D gene: TRBD1; V gene: TRBV4-3; clone size: -; CDR3 length: 14; J gene: TRBJ2-7
CDR3 protein: CASPERVSNQPQHF; CDR3 DNA: TGCGCCAGCCCAGAACGTGTTTCAAATCAGCCCCAGCATTTT; D gene: -; V gene: TRBV23-1; clone size: many; CDR3 length: 14; J gene: TRBJ1-5
CDR3 protein: CASSYSASYERYF; CDR3 DNA: TGTGCCAGCAGTTACTCGGCCTCCTACGAGCGGTACTTC; D gene: -; V gene: TRBV6-5; clone size: -; CDR3 length: 13; J gene: TRBJ2-7
CDR3 protein: CASSALARVYEQYF; CDR3 DNA: TGTGCCAGCAGTGCCCTAGCGAGAGTCTACGAGCAGTACTTC; D gene: -; V gene: TRBV6-1; clone size: -; CDR3 length: 14; J gene: TRBJ2-7
CDR3 protein: CSAPGSNYEQYF; CDR3 DNA: TGCAGTGCTCCGGGGTCTAACTACGAGCAGTACTTC; D gene: -; V gene: TRBV20-1; clone size: many; CDR3 length: 12; J gene: TRBJ2-7
CDR3 protein: CASSLGWGTSTDTQYF; CDR3 DNA: TGTGCCAGCAGCTTAGGTTGGGGGACTAGCACAGATACGCAGTATTTT; D gene: -; V gene: TRBV11-2; clone size: many; CDR3 length: 16; J gene: TRBJ2-3
CDR3 protein: CASRGTNDAGELFF; CDR3 DNA: TGTGCCTCACGGGGGACTAATGACGCCGGGGAGCTGTTTTTT; D gene: TRBD2; V gene: TRBV9; clone size: many; CDR3 length: 14; J gene: TRBJ2-2
CDR3 protein: CASSVRGSTGELFF; CDR3 DNA: TGTGCCAGCAGCGTACGGGGTTCCACCGGGGAGCTGTTTTTT; D gene: -; V gene: TRBV9; clone size: -; CDR3 length: 14; J gene: TRBJ2-2
CDR3 protein: CASSLGGQPQHF; CDR3 DNA: TGTGCCAGCAGCTTGGGGGGTCAACCCCAGCATTTT; D gene: -; V gene: TRBV7-9; clone size: many; CDR3 length: 12; J gene: TRBJ1-5
CDR3 protein: CASSQDLYQPQHF; CDR3 DNA: TGTGCCAGCAGCCAAGATTTGTACCAGCCCCAGCATTTT; D gene: -; V gene: TRBV3-1; clone size: many; CDR3 length: 13; J gene: TRBJ1-5